The 30 T cell receptor beta chains reported below all come from one sample, sequenced in a study of OX40 agonist ivuxolimab in advanced cancers. Produced via immunoSEQ multiplex PCR; TCRdb's table is partial and in-frame only. This table has more than 65,000 clones, approximately 88% appearing once. The source was CD4+ or CD8+ T cells sorted from blood, collected in a trial of the OX40 agonist ivuxolimab. Receptor source: an adult with an advanced solid tumor such as melanoma, head and neck, liver or kidney cancer.

The chain combines TRBV11-2 with TRBJ2-2; possibly TRBD1 for D (5 bases). CDR3 length: 15 amino acids. Germline V gene data show CDR1 as SGHAT and CDR2 as FQNNGV. V lost 3 bases to trimming and J lost 1 base, with 9 bases between them. CDR3 sequence: CASSFGDRNTGELFF. The CDR3 bases are TGTGCCAGCAGCTTCGGCGACAGGAACACCGGGGAGCTGTTTTTT.

This clone was detected once. The CDR3 DNA is TGTGCCAGCAGCTGGACATCTAGCACAGATACGCAGTATTTT. Protein product: CASSWTSSTDTQYF. The rearrangement uses TRBV7-9 and TRBJ2-3; possible D gene TRBD1, 5 bases. V was trimmed by 4 bases and J by 0 bases, leaving 8 bases between them. This CDR3 region has 14 residues. Germline CDR1 reads SEHNR; CDR2 reads FQNEAQ (reference sequence).

CDR3: CASSAGALGTQYF. CDR3 sequence (DNA): TGTGCCAGCAGCGCCGGTGCCTTAGGTACGCAGTATTTT. V is TRBV7-3 and J is TRBJ2-3; D is unresolved. CDR1 is SGHTA, CDR2 FQGTGA, per germline. The ends were cut back, 5 bases at V and 8 bases at J, with 14 bases in the middle. The CDR3 sequence is 13 residues long. The full variable domain, its missing parts supplied by reference TRBV7-3 and TRBJ2-3, is GAGVSQTPSNKVTEKGKYVELRCDPISGHTALYWYRQSLGQGPEFLIYFQGTGAADDSGLPNDRFFAVRPEGSVSTLKIQRTERGDSAVYLCASSAGALGTQYFGPGTRLTVL.

This chain connects TRBV29-1 to TRBJ1-5, with D perhaps TRBD1 (6 bases). This CDR3 region has 13 residues. Germline V CDR1 and CDR2: SQVTM, ANQGSEA. V lost 4 bases and J 4 bases, leaving 11 bases between the germline ends. The CDR3 DNA reads TGCAGCGTTGCAACAGGGCAAAATCAGCCCCAGCATTTT. Translation: CSVATGQNQPQHF.

The chain recombines TRBV6-5 with TRBJ2-1, with D possibly called TRBD1 or TRBD2 (6 bases each). Per the germline V gene, CDR1 is MNHEY and CDR2 is SVGAGI. V was pared by 5 bases and J by 6 bases, with 17 bases between. CDR3 size: 15 residues. CDR3 in DNA: TGTGCCAGCAGTCCGGAGGGGGTCTTCTCCAATGAGCAGTTCTTC. Protein: CASSPEGVFSNEQFF.

This rearrangement joins TRBV6-1 to TRBJ2-1; D possibly uses TRBD1 or TRBD2 (5 bases each). V lost 6 bases, J lost 10 bases, and 19 bases lay in between. The CDR3 spans 14 residues. Germline-derived CDR1 and CDR2 are MNHNS and SASEGT. The chain's CDR3 is CASRVSGTPQEQFF. The CDR3 DNA is TGTGCCAGCAGAGTCTCGGGGACCCCCCAGGAGCAGTTCTTC.

The chain recombines TRBV19 with TRBJ1-5; D not certain. The CDR3 covers 12 residues. Germline CDR1 LNHDA, CDR2 SQIVND (reference sequence). V lost 0 bases and J 11 bases, leaving 8 bases between the germline ends. CDR3 protein: CASSIDVRAQHF. In nucleotides, the CDR3 is TGTGCCAGTAGTATAGATGTGAGGGCCCAGCATTTT.

J is TRBJ2-5 and V is TRBV5-1; 8 bases are a match to TRBD2. V lost 1 base and J lost 3; bases outside the gene matches: 8. Looked up from germline, CDR1 is SGHRS and CDR2 is YFSETQ. The CDR3 covers 16 residues. CDR3 sequence: CASSLLPAGAEETQYF. The CDR3 nucleotides are TGCGCCAGCAGCTTGTTGCCAGCGGGGGCCGAAGAGACCCAGTACTTC.

The chain couples TRBV7-9 to TRBJ2-3; 7 bases are a match to TRBD2. V trimming: 3 bases; J trimming: 2 bases; junction bases outside the gene matches: 5. CDR1 is SEHNR, CDR2 FQNEAQ, per germline (reference sequence). This CDR3 is built from 15 residues. The CDR3 protein is CASSLPSGSTDTQYF. The CDR3 DNA follows: TGTGCCAGCAGCTTGCCTAGCGGTTCCACAGATACGCAGTATTTT.

On this clone: Other DNA sequences of this sample code for an identical CDR3. The chain recombines TRBV28 with TRBJ1-5; D unclear. Trimming took 4 bases from V and 0 from J, leaving 4 bases between them. The CDR3 is made up of 13 amino acids. Germline V CDR1 and CDR2: MDHEN, SYDVKM. For the CDR3, the DNA is TGTGCCAGCAGTTGGGGTAGCAATCAGCCCCAGCATTTT. Translating gives CASSWGSNQPQHF.

Only a few counts were recorded for this clone. This chain connects TRBV5-1 to TRBJ1-3; 7 bases align to TRBD1. Unmatched junction bases numbered 3, after V lost 2 bases and J lost 4 bases. The germline V gene encodes CDR1 SGHRS and CDR2 YFSETQ. CDR3 length equals 14 residues. In DNA, the CDR3 is TGCGCCAGCAGCTTTACAGGGGAAGGAAACACCATATATTTT. Protein: CASSFTGEGNTIYF.

This chain links TRBV6-5 with TRBJ1-2, with D unresolved. With 6 bases removed from V and 8 bases from J, the gap between germline ends came to 13 bases. Germline CDR1 is MNHEY and CDR2 is SVGAGI. There are 12 residues in the CDR3. CDR3 DNA: TGTGCCAGCAGCTCGCTGGGAAGCGGCTACACCTTC. Residues: CASSSLGSGYTF.

The chain joins TRBV7-8 to TRBJ1-2; D ambiguous. V was pared by 5 bases and J by 9 bases, with 19 bases between. The CDR3 extends over 14 amino acids. CDR1 and CDR2 from the germline V gene are SGHVS and FQNEAQ. CDR3 amino acids: CASSISRDSARYTF. For the CDR3, the DNA is TGTGCCAGCAGCATTAGTCGGGATTCAGCCCGCTACACCTTC.

The chain couples TRBV5-1 to TRBJ1-2; possibly TRBD1 for D (6 bases). The CDR3 is made up of 14 amino acids. The germline V gene encodes CDR1 SGHRS and CDR2 YFSETQ. Trimming removed 4 bases at V and 4 bases at J, with 14 bases between. The CDR3 DNA reads TGCGCCAGCAGCGATGGGGACACCTTCTATGGCTACACCTTC. It translates to CASSDGDTFYGYTF.

The J gene is TRBJ1-3, the V gene TRBV28; no reliable D call. The germline V gene encodes CDR1 MDHEN and CDR2 SYDVKM. The V gene lost 5 bases and the J gene lost 0 bases, with 8 bases spanning the gap. The CDR3 loop spans 14 amino acids. CDR3 region: CASSPSNSGNTIYF. The CDR3 DNA reads TGTGCCAGCAGTCCCAGTAACTCTGGAAACACCATATATTTT.

The rearrangement uses TRBV6-5 and TRBJ1-1; a weak D match, TRBD1 (5 bases). V was cut by 7 bases and J by 0 bases, with 12 bases left in between. The CDR3 length is 14 residues. The V gene's germline CDR1 is MNHEY and CDR2 SVGAGI. The CDR3 here is CASTQPGMNTEAFF. The CDR3 DNA sequence: TGTGCCAGCACCCAGCCAGGGATGAACACTGAAGCTTTCTTT.

The CDR3 here is CASSRLDTGELFF. The DNA of the CDR3 is TGTGCCAGCAGCCGTCTGGACACCGGGGAGCTGTTTTTT. The V and J genes are TRBV5-5 and TRBJ2-2; D call uncertain. V gave up 4 bases and J gave up 3 bases, with 7 bases separating them. Per the germline V gene, CDR1 is SGHKS and CDR2 is YYEKEE (reference sequence). The CDR3 runs to 13 residues.

The CDR3 here is CASSSGGNAYEQYF. As DNA, the CDR3 is TGCGCCAGCAGTTCAGGGGGAAACGCCTACGAGCAGTACTTC. The rearrangement uses TRBV10-1 and TRBJ2-7, with 7 bases that match TRBD1. The junction had 6 bases not matched to a gene; V was cut back by 5 bases and J by 2 bases. This CDR3 is built from 14 residues. Germline values: CDR1 WNHNN, CDR2 SYGVQD (reference sequence).

The rearrangement links TRBV27 to TRBJ1-1; 7 bases align to TRBD1. Germline V gene lookup returns CDR1 MNHEY and CDR2 SMNVEV (reference sequence). Trimming at V came to 5 bases and at J to 5 bases, leaving 5 bases not matched to a gene. The CDR3 spans 13 residues. The CDR3 DNA reads as TGTGCCAGCAGTCTCCCAGGGGGGACTGAAGCTTTCTTT. It is translated as CASSLPGGTEAFF.

The chain links TRBV28 to TRBJ1-2; possibly TRBD1 for D (6 bases). Germline CDR1 MDHEN, CDR2 SYDVKM. This CDR3 contains 14 residues. The V gene lost 3 bases and the J gene lost 4 bases, with 12 bases spanning the gap. As DNA, the CDR3 is TGTGCCAGCAGTTTTATGGGGGCTGGCTATGGCTACACCTTC. It translates to CASSFMGAGYGYTF.

This sequence joins TRBV6-5 and TRBJ1-1, with a tentative D call TRBD1 (5 bases). CDR1 and CDR2 (germline): MNHEY, SVGAGI. This CDR3 comprises 14 residues. The V gene lost 8 bases and the J gene lost 5 bases, with 18 bases spanning the gap. The CDR3 loop is CASRGRVQGTEAFF. In DNA form, the CDR3 reads TGTGCCAGCCGGGGGAGGGTGCAGGGAACTGAAGCTTTCTTT.

The CDR3 here is CASSPDGTGELFF. The CDR3 DNA reads as TGCGCCAGCAGTCCGGACGGCACCGGGGAGCTGTTTTTT. V and J are TRBV5-1 and TRBJ2-2; D unclear. CDR3 length: 13 residues. V was shortened by 5 bases and J by 4 bases, with 9 bases between the two germline ends. Germline V CDR1 and CDR2: SGHRS, YFSETQ.

Notes on this clone: Within the sample, other DNA sequences also encode this same CDR3. This chain links TRBV7-8 with TRBJ1-2, with D possibly being TRBD1 (5 bases). Germline lookup yields CDR1 SGHVS and CDR2 FQNEAQ. V was pared by 0 bases and J by 4 bases, with 9 bases between. This CDR3 is built from 14 residues. The CDR3 here is CASSLAPGSYGYTF. The CDR3 bases are TGTGCCAGCAGCTTAGCTCCAGGGAGCTATGGCTACACCTTC.

V usage is TRBV9 and J usage is TRBJ1-2, with D possibly being TRBD1 (5 bases). CDR1 and CDR2 (germline): SGDLS, YYNGEE. The V and J ends lost 4 bases and 1 base respectively, with 11 bases between them. The CDR3 contains 14 residues. The CDR3 DNA reads as TGTGCCAGCAGCCGCTCGACAGATAACTATGGCTACACCTTC. This gives the protein CASSRSTDNYGYTF.

The chain recombines TRBV2 with TRBJ2-7; D is perhaps TRBD1 (6 bases). This CDR3 comprises 15 residues. The germline V and J ends were trimmed by 5 bases and 0 bases, with 14 bases remaining between them. Per germline, CDR1 SNHLY and CDR2 FYNNEI. The CDR3 loop reads CASSLDRLISYEQYF. The CDR3 coding sequence is TGTGCCAGCAGTCTAGACAGGCTTATCTCCTACGAGCAGTACTTC.

This chain connects TRBV7-6 to TRBJ2-7; the D gene is possibly TRBD1 (6 bases). This CDR3 comprises 15 residues. Germline assignment: CDR1 SGHVS and CDR2 FNYEAQ. V was pared by 2 bases and J by 3 bases, with 14 bases between. The CDR3 loop is CASSLRPGQLYEQYF. Here the CDR3 DNA reads TGTGCCAGCAGCTTACGCCCGGGACAACTCTACGAGCAGTACTTC.

On this clone itself: The same CDR3 is also encoded by other DNA sequences in this sample. The V and J genes are TRBV5-1 and TRBJ2-5; no clear D gene. Germline V CDR1 and CDR2: SGHRS, YFSETQ. The CDR3 spans 14 residues. The V end was cut by 0 bases, the J end by 4 bases, with 10 bases between. CDR3 in DNA: TGCGCCAGCAGCTTGGGTCAGGCAGGAGAGACCCAGTACTTC. Its protein is CASSLGQAGETQYF.

This chain connects TRBV18 to TRBJ2-6; D remains unclear. The CDR3 loop spans 13 amino acids. The germline V gene has CDR1 KGHSH and CDR2 LQKENI. V lost 8 bases and J lost 0, with 5 bases in between. CDR3 DNA sequence: TGTGCCAGCCACATCTCTGGGGCCAACGTCCTGACTTTC. It codes for CASHISGANVLTF.

The chain employs TRBV19 and TRBJ1-6; D ambiguous. Between the trimmed V and J ends, which lost 5 bases and 9 bases, there was a span of 11 bases. The CDR3 has 13 amino acids. The germline V gene encodes CDR1 LNHDA and CDR2 SQIVND (reference sequence). For the CDR3, the DNA is TGTGCCAGTAGTCCTGAACAAGGTTCACCCCTCCACTTT. This gives the protein CASSPEQGSPLHF.

This clone was seen only once. The chain is built from TRBV7-2 and TRBJ2-2; perhaps TRBD2 as D (6 bases). In germline, CDR1 is SGHTA, CDR2 FQGNSA. V was clipped by 1 base and J by 2 bases, with 8 bases between them. The CDR3 totals 15 residues. The CDR3: CASSLGGANTGELFF. The CDR3 DNA is TGTGCCAGCAGCTTAGGCGGGGCTAACACCGGGGAGCTGTTTTTT.